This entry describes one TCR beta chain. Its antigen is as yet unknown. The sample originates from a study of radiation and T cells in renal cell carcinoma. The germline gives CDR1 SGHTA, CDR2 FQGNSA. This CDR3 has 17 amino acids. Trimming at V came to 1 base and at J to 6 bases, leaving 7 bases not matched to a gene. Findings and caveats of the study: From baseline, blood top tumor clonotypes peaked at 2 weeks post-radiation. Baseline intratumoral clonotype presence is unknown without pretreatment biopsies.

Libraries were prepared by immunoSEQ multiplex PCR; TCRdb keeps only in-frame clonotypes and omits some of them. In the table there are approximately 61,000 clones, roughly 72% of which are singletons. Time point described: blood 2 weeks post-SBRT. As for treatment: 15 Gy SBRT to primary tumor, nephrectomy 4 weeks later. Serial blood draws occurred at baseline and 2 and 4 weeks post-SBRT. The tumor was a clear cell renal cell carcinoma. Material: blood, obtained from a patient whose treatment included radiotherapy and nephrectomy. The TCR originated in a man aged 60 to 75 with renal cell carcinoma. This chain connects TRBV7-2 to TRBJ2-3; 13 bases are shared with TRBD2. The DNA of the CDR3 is TGTGCCAGCAGCTTAGGGAGGACTAGCGGGGGAGGGGATACGCAGTATTTT. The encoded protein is CASSLGRTSGGGDTQYF.